This T cell receptor (beta chain) was captured in a study of blood T cell repertoires in COVID-19. Across the study: COVID-19 samples collected from the United States, Italy and Spain covered acute and convalescent phases.

Two negative PCRs, clearance, or symptom resolution had been documented for recovered Cohort 3 donors. As processed by the authors: Amplification with reference gene primers provided the estimates of nucleated cell counts. Repertoires were generated with immunoSEQ multiplex PCR, while TCRdb's copy carries only in-frame clones and drops some. The V and J calls and clone size were taken over from that table, and D and trimming were inferred from the DNA. The sample records about 210,000 clones, roughly 90% being singletons. V was shortened by 1 base and J by 9 bases, with 10 bases between the two germline ends. Per the germline V gene, CDR1 is MGHRA and CDR2 is YSYEKL. The CDR3 has 14 residues.

The receptor was derived from a woman aged 18-35 years who had recovered from COVID-19. The chain is built from TRBV4-1 and TRBJ1-6; possibly TRBD1 for D (5 bases). The specimen was PBMCs or T cells enriched from blood (not recorded which). CDR3 sequence (DNA): TGCGCCAGCAGCCAAGTCCAGGGTGGTTCACCCCTCCACTTT. Encoded protein: CASSQVQGGSPLHF.